One and the same sample provided the 30 T cell receptor beta chains below, sequenced in a study of blood T cell repertoires in COVID-19. Repertoires were generated with immunoSEQ multiplex PCR, while TCRdb's copy carries only in-frame clones and drops some. The table has 110,000 or so clones, about nine tenths seen once. The sequencing input was peripheral blood. Receptor source: a man aged 65 to 85 who had recovered from COVID-19.

The chain joins TRBV19 to TRBJ2-1; D may be TRBD2 (5 bases). Germline CDR1 is LNHDA and CDR2 is SQIVND (reference sequence). The V and J ends lost 4 bases and 8 bases respectively, with 12 bases between them. CDR3 size: 13 residues. In nucleotides, the CDR3 is TGTGCCAGTAGTAGGGAGTCTGTGGATGAGCAGTTCTTC. Translated, it gives CASSRESVDEQFF.

The CDR3 is CATTLGRYTGELFF. The CDR3 DNA is TGTGCCACAACGCTCGGGAGGTACACCGGGGAGCTGTTTTTT. The chain couples TRBV3-1 (or the pseudogene TRBV3-2) to TRBJ2-2, with TRBD2 matching over 7 bases. The CDR3 consists of 14 residues. Germline-derived CDR1 and CDR2 are LGHDT and YNNKEL (reference sequence). J gave up 3 bases and V 10 bases, and 8 bases lay outside the gene matches.

The rearrangement joins TRBV5-1 to TRBJ2-1, with 11 bases that match TRBD2. Germline lookup yields CDR1 SGHRS and CDR2 YFSETQ. This CDR3 region has 15 residues. J lost 9 bases, V lost 4 bases, and 9 bases had no gene match. The CDR3 DNA follows: TGCGCCAGCAGCCGAGCAACTAGCGGGGGCTCTGAGCAGTTCTTC. Translation: CASSRATSGGSEQFF.

This rearrangement joins TRBV11-3 to TRBJ2-7, with 9 bases lining up with TRBD1. V was pared by 2 bases and J by 6 bases, with 2 bases of the junction left unmatched. This CDR3 is 13 amino acids long. CDR1 and CDR2 (germline): SGHNT, YENEEA. CDR3 amino acids: CASSLQGQGEQYF. The DNA for the CDR3 is TGTGCCAGCAGCTTACAGGGACAGGGCGAGCAGTACTTC.

The V call is TRBV2, the J call TRBJ1-6; 7 nucleotides match TRBD1. The V gene's germline CDR1 is SNHLY and CDR2 FYNNEI. This CDR3 spans 12 amino acids. The CDR3 region has the DNA TGTGCACGTAGACAGGGTTATTCACCCCTCCACTTT. It yields the protein CARRQGYSPLHF.

The chain carries TRBV27 and TRBJ2-7; TRBD1 aligns across 7 bases. The CDR3 extends over 14 amino acids. Trimming cost V 3 bases and J 5 bases; bases outside gene matches: 7. Germline V gene sequence: CDR1 MNHEY, CDR2 SMNVEV (reference sequence). The CDR3 reads CASSFTPTGNEQYF. In DNA, the CDR3 is TGTGCCAGCAGTTTTACTCCGACAGGGAACGAGCAGTACTTC.

The chain couples TRBV14 to TRBJ1-1; TRBD1 aligns across 7 bases. The junction had 10 bases not matched to a gene; V was cut back by 4 bases and J by 5 bases. The CDR3 covers 15 residues. Germline V gene sequence: CDR1 SGHDN, CDR2 FVKESK. CDR3 residues: CASSRAKGAWTEAFF. The CDR3 bases are TGTGCCAGCAGCCGTGCGAAGGGGGCTTGGACTGAAGCTTTCTTT.

The chain couples TRBV5-1 to TRBJ2-2; a possible D gene is TRBD1 (7 bases). V was shortened by 6 bases and J by 1 base, with 13 bases between the two germline ends. This CDR3 spans 15 amino acids. Looked up from germline, CDR1 is SGHRS and CDR2 is YFSETQ. The DNA of the CDR3 is TGCGCCAGCAAGGAGGGGGCGTTGAACACCGGGGAGCTGTTTTTT. Amino acids: CASKEGALNTGELFF.

This chain uses TRBV30 with TRBJ1-4; 9 nucleotides agree with TRBD1. Germline loops: CDR1 GTSNPN, CDR2 SVGIG (reference sequence). This CDR3 is 15 amino acids long. V shed 2 bases, J shed 8 bases, and the junction held 9 bases outside the gene matches. The CDR3 is CAWSTKQGAGEKLFF. Here the CDR3 DNA reads TGTGCCTGGAGTACCAAACAGGGGGCAGGGGAAAAACTGTTTTTT.

The V call is TRBV5-1, the J call TRBJ1-2, with unresolved D. Trimming shortened V by 4 bases and J by 3 bases, and 13 bases separated the two germline ends. From germline, CDR1 is SGHRS and CDR2 YFSETQ. CDR3 size: 14 residues. CDR3 amino acids: CASSPTGGDYGYTF. CDR3 nucleotide sequence: TGCGCCAGCAGCCCGACGGGAGGAGACTATGGCTACACCTTC.

The rearrangement joins TRBV30 to TRBJ2-7, with 8 bases that match TRBD2. V shed 0 bases and J 0 bases; nucleotides not matched to a gene: 10. The CDR3 has 17 amino acids. Per the germline V gene, CDR1 is GTSNPN and CDR2 is SVGIG (reference sequence). The CDR3 sequence: CAWSVSLGGGYSYEQYF. For the CDR3, the DNA is TGTGCCTGGAGTGTATCATTAGGCGGGGGGTACTCCTACGAGCAGTACTTC.

V and J are TRBV5-1 and TRBJ2-7; the match to TRBD1 covers 9 bases. Germline-derived CDR1 and CDR2 are SGHRS and YFSETQ. The CDR3 has 15 amino acids. J was trimmed by 6 bases and V by 0 bases; bases with no gene match: 7. The DNA of the CDR3 is TGCGCCAGCAGCTTGGTCCCGGGACAGGGATCCGAGCAGTACTTC. Protein: CASSLVPGQGSEQYF.

The chain links TRBV28 to TRBJ1-3; 7 bases agree with TRBD1. V was clipped by 5 bases and J by 6 bases; unmatched bases: 10. Germline assignment: CDR1 MDHEN and CDR2 SYDVKM. There are 15 residues in the CDR3. The CDR3 loop reads CASSSLDRDENTIYF. The CDR3 nucleotides are TGTGCCAGCAGTAGCCTCGACAGGGACGAAAACACCATATATTTT.

The chain uses TRBV5-8 and TRBJ2-7; maybe TRBD1 (5 bases). The germline V gene has CDR1 SGHTS and CDR2 YDEGEE. This CDR3 has 14 amino acids. V was cut by 5 bases and J by 3 bases, with 15 bases left in between. CDR3 bases: TGTGCCAGCAGTCCGGTGGGGCATGACTACGAGCAGTACTTC. It specifies CASSPVGHDYEQYF.

The V gene is TRBV28, the J gene TRBJ2-6; the D gene is possibly TRBD2 (6 bases). The length of the CDR3 is 18 residues. Germline lookup yields CDR1 MDHEN and CDR2 SYDVKM. Trimming removed 3 bases at V and 0 bases at J, with 15 bases between. In DNA, the CDR3 is TGTGCCAGCAGTTTCGCGGGGTTCCTAACCTCTGGGGCCAACGTCCTGACTTTC. Its protein product is CASSFAGFLTSGANVLTF.

This sequence joins TRBV28 and TRBJ2-7; no definite D call. Germline V lookup: CDR1 MDHEN, CDR2 SYDVKM. V shed 11 bases and J shed 2 bases, with 13 bases lying between them. The CDR3 is 12 residues long. The DNA for the CDR3 is TGTGCCGTCGAAGCCGGTCCCTACGAGCAGTACTTC. Residues: CAVEAGPYEQYF.

V and J are TRBV9 and TRBJ2-1, with D unclear. Trimming left V 3 bases short and J 3 bases short, with 19 bases between. CDR3 length equals 17 residues. Germline V gene lookup returns CDR1 SGDLS and CDR2 YYNGEE. The chain's CDR3 is CASSDLPGGPRYNEQFF. Here the CDR3 DNA reads TGTGCCAGCAGCGACCTCCCCGGCGGCCCACGCTACAATGAGCAGTTCTTC.

The chain links TRBV7-3 to TRBJ1-6; a possible D gene is TRBD1 (6 bases). This CDR3 spans 14 amino acids. V lost 5 bases and J 8 bases, leaving 13 bases between the germline ends. Germline V lookup: CDR1 SGHTA, CDR2 FQGTGA. CDR3 coding DNA: TGTGCCAGCAGCAGAACAGGGCCGGATTCACCCCTCCACTTT. As protein: CASSRTGPDSPLHF.

This clone came up a few times. The J gene is TRBJ2-2, the V gene TRBV24-1, with TRBD1 identical over 10 bases. V was pared by 8 bases and J by 2 bases, with 7 bases of the junction left unmatched. In germline, CDR1 is KGHDR, CDR2 SFDVKD. The CDR3 is 16 residues long. The CDR3 DNA reads as TGTGCCACCACCGGAGGACAGGGGGTTAACACCGGGGAGCTGTTTTTT. This encodes CATTGGQGVNTGELFF.

The chain has TRBV6-6 and TRBJ2-1; TRBD2 matches 13 bases. The V gene's germline CDR1 is MNHNY and CDR2 SVGAGI (reference sequence). V lost 4 bases to trimming and J lost 8 bases; unmatched junction nucleotides: 5. The CDR3 has 15 residues. The CDR3 spells CASSSTSGRFDEQFF. The CDR3 nucleotides read TGTGCCAGCAGTTCGACTAGCGGGAGGTTCGATGAGCAGTTCTTC.

The chain joins TRBV6-5 to TRBJ1-2; TRBD1 is a possible D gene (6 bases). In germline, CDR1 is MNHEY, CDR2 SVGAGI. Trimming left V 8 bases short and J 4 bases short, with 17 bases between. This CDR3 has 14 residues. CDR3 sequence (DNA): TGTGCCAGCGGCGTCAGGGGCCTCCTCTATGGCTACACCTTC. It translates to CASGVRGLLYGYTF.

The chain carries TRBV20-1 and TRBJ2-7; possible D gene TRBD1, 6 bases. Per the germline V gene, CDR1 is DFQATT and CDR2 is SNEGSKA (reference sequence). Trimming removed 3 bases at V and 4 bases at J, with 10 bases between. There are 12 residues in the CDR3. The CDR3 here is CSASKDSYEQYF. CDR3 DNA: TGCAGTGCTAGTAAGGACAGTTACGAGCAGTACTTC.

The CDR3 DNA reads TGTGCCAGCAGCGACCGCGGGAGGGACAATGAGCAGTTCTTC. Amino acid sequence: CASSDRGRDNEQFF. This chain joins TRBV5-4 and TRBJ2-1; TRBD2 agrees at 9 bases. The germline CDR1 and CDR2 sequences are SGHNT and YYREEE (reference sequence). This CDR3 is built from 14 residues. V trimming: 4 bases; J trimming: 5 bases; junction bases outside the gene matches: 4.

The chain links TRBV9 to TRBJ2-3; TRBD2 is a possible D gene (6 bases). V lost 0 bases, J lost 4 bases, and 15 bases lay in between. CDR3 length: 16 residues. The V gene's germline CDR1 is SGDLS and CDR2 YYNGEE. The CDR3 spells CASSVEIAVTPDTQYF. The CDR3 DNA reads as TGTGCCAGCAGCGTAGAGATAGCGGTAACTCCAGATACGCAGTATTTT.

The chain has TRBV5-1 and TRBJ2-1, with 7 nucleotides matching TRBD1. The germline V gene encodes CDR1 SGHRS and CDR2 YFSETQ. The CDR3 is 14 residues long. After removal of 2 bases from V and 10 bases from J, the junction contained 9 bases not matched to a gene. The CDR3 sequence is CASSFRQGQSEQFF. The CDR3 DNA reads TGCGCCAGCAGCTTCAGACAGGGACAATCAGAGCAGTTCTTC.

The chain uses TRBV28 and TRBJ1-5, with a possible D match to TRBD1 (5 bases). Trimming removed 2 bases at V and 6 bases at J, with 17 bases between. Germline V CDR1 and CDR2: MDHEN, SYDVKM. The CDR3 runs to 16 residues. In DNA, the CDR3 is TGTGCCAGCAGTTTAGGAGGGGCATCTCGAGGTCAGCCCCAGCATTTT. Protein product: CASSLGGASRGQPQHF.

This chain links TRBV18 with TRBJ2-7; D is perhaps TRBD1 (6 bases). The ends were cut back, 6 bases at V and 3 bases at J, with 15 bases in the middle. There are 14 residues in the CDR3. In germline, CDR1 is KGHSH, CDR2 LQKENI. The chain's CDR3 is CASSISRDNYEQYF. The CDR3 nucleotides are TGTGCCAGCTCGATTTCCCGGGACAACTACGAGCAGTACTTC.

This clone occurred a few times. The chain links TRBV28 to TRBJ2-7, with no clear D. In germline, CDR1 is MDHEN, CDR2 SYDVKM. CDR3 length equals 11 residues. V was trimmed by 6 bases and J by 1 base, leaving 4 bases between them. The CDR3 coding sequence is TGTGCCAGCAGCGGGTCCTACGAGCAGTACTTC. Its protein is CASSGSYEQYF.

J is TRBJ1-6 and V is TRBV7-6; 11 bases agree with TRBD1. CDR1 SGHVS and CDR2 FNYEAQ come from the germline V gene. The CDR3 totals 16 residues. Trimming removed 1 base from V and 7 bases from J; junction bases left unmatched: 3. DNA for the CDR3: TGTGCCAGCAGCTTAGTGGGGACAGGGGGAAATTCACCCCTCCACTTT. This codes for CASSLVGTGGNSPLHF.

The table lists this clone with a count of one. The chain combines TRBV6-2 or TRBV6-3 with TRBJ1-1, with a weak D call TRBD1 (6 bases). This CDR3 region has 15 residues. The V gene lost 2 bases and the J gene lost 1 base, with 11 bases spanning the gap. Germline V lookup: CDR1 MNHEY, CDR2 SVGEGT. CDR3 region: CASSYTWDTNTEAFF. The CDR3 DNA follows: TGTGCCAGCAGTTACACGTGGGACACGAACACTGAAGCTTTCTTT.